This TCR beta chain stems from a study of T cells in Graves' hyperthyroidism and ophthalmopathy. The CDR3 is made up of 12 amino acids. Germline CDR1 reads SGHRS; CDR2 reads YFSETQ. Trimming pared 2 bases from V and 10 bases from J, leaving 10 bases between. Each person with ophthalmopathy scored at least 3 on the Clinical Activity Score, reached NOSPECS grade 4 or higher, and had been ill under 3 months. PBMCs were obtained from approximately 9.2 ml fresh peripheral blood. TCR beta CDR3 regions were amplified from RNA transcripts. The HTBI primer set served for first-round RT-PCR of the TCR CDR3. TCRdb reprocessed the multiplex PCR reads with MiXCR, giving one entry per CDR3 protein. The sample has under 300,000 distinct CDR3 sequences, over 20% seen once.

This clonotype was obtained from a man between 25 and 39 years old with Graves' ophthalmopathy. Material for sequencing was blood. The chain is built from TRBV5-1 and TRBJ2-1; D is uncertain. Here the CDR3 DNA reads TGCGCCAGCAGCTTAGCCGGAGTGGAGCAGTTCTTC. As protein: CASSLAGVEQFF.